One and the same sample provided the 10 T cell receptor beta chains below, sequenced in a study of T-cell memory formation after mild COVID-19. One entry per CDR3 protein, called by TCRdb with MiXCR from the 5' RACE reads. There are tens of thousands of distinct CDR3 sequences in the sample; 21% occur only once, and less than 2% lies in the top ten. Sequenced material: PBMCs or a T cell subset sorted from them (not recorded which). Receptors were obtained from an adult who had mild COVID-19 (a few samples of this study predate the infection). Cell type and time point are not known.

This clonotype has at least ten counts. As DNA, the CDR3 is TGTGCCAGCAGCCACACGGACGCAGAAGCCTACGAGCAGTACTTC. Translated, it gives CASSHTDAEAYEQYF. This chain links TRBV11-2 with TRBJ2-7; no definite D call. The germline V gene has CDR1 SGHAT and CDR2 FQNNGV. CDR3 length: 15 residues. V lost 5 bases and J lost 2, with 16 bases in between.

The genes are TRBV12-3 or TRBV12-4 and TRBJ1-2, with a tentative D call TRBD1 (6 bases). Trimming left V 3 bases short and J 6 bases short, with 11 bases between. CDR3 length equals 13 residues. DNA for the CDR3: TGTGCCAGCAGTTTTTGGGCAGGGGATGGCTACACCTTC. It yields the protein CASSFWAGDGYTF.

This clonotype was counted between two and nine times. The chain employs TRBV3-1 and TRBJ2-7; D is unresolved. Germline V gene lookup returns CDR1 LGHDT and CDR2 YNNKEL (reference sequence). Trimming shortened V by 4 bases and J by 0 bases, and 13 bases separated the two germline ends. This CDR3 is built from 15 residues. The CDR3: CASSRATSGSYEQYF. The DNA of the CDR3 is TGTGCCAGCAGCCGCGCGACGTCGGGCTCCTACGAGCAGTACTTC.

CDR3 bases: TGTGCCAGCAGCTTAGGGGGCAGCACTGAAGCTTTCTTT. This codes for CASSLGGSTEAFF. This sequence joins TRBV7-9 and TRBJ1-1; D is perhaps TRBD1 (5 bases). V was clipped by 1 base and J by 4 bases, with 7 bases between them. Looked up from germline, CDR1 is SEHNR and CDR2 is FQNEAQ (reference sequence). This CDR3 contains 13 residues. The variable domain in full, completed from reference TRBV7-9 and TRBJ1-1, reads DTGVSQNPRHKITKRGQNVTFRCDPISEHNRLYWYRQTLGQGPEFLTYFQNEAQLEKSRLLSDRFSAERPKGSFSTLEIQRTEQGDSAMYLCASSLGGSTEAFFGQGTRLTVV.

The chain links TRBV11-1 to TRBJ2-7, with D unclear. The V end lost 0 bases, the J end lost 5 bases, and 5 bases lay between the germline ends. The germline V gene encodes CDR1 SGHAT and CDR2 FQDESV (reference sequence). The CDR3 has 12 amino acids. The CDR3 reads CASSLAGHEQYF. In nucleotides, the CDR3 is TGTGCCAGCAGCTTAGCCGGACACGAGCAGTACTTC.

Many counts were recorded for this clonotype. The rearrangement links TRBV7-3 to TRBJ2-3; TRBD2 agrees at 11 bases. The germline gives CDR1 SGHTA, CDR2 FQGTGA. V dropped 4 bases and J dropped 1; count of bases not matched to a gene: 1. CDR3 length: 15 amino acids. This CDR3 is CASSSLAGGTDTQYF. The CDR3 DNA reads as TGTGCCAGCAGCTCACTAGCGGGAGGCACAGATACGCAGTATTTT.

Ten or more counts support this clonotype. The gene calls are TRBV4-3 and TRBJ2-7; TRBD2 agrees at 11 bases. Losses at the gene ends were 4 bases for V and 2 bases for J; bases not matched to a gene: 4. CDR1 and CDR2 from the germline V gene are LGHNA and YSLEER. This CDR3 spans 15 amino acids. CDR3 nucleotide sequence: TGCGCCAGCAGCCTGCTAGCGGGAGGCACCTACGAGCAGTACTTC. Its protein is CASSLLAGGTYEQYF.

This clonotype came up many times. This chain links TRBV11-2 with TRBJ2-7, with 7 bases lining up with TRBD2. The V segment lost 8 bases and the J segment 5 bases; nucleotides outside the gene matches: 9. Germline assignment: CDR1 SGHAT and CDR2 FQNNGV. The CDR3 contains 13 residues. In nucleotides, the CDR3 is TGTGCCAGCCTGCGCGGGAGCGTCAACGAGCAGTACTTC. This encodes CASLRGSVNEQYF.

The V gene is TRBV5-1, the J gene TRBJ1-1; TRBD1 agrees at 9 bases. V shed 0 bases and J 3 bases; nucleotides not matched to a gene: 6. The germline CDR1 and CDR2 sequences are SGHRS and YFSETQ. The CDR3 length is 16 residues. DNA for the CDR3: TGCGCCAGCAGCTTGGAGGACAGGGGATACTACACTGAAGCTTTCTTT. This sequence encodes CASSLEDRGYYTEAFF.

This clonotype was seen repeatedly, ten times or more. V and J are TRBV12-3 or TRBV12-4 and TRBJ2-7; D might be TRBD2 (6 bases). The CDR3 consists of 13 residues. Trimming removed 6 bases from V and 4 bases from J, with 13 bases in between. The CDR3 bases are TGTGCCAGCAGACCTAGCGTCGTGTACGAGCAGTACTTC. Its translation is CASRPSVVYEQYF.